Listed below are T cell receptor beta chains from one sample, sequenced in a study of T cell changes during pregnancy in multiple sclerosis. The protocol was immunoSEQ multiplex PCR, while the TCRdb copy is restricted to in-frame clones and leaves out a portion. The sample records over 70,000 clones, approximately 94% being singletons. This specimen was peripheral blood, taken in the third trimester of pregnancy. All receptors derive from a female donor with multiple sclerosis, enrolled in a pregnancy study. The CDR3 runs from the conserved cysteine through the conserved F or W. D genes are given only for firm matches. A clone size is listed for some rows: how often the clone was seen (once, few, many), or a class if it is expanded.

DNA,CDR3,size,J,D,V
TGTGCCAGCAGCGTAGTGCCTGATAGTTTCTATGGCTACACCTTC,CASSVVPDSFYGYTF,.,TRBJ1-2,.,TRBV9
TGTGCCAGCAGCCAAATGCCGGGAAGTCCCGAAGCTTTCTTT,CASSQMPGSPEAFF,.,TRBJ1-1,.,TRBV7-3
TGTGCCAGCAGCGCTAGCGGTGTAGGTACCGGGGAGCTGTTTTTT,CASSASGVGTGELFF,once,TRBJ2-2,TRBD2,TRBV6-1
TGTGCCAGCCATGAGGAAACGGGGGGAGAGACTGAAGCTTTCTTT,CASHEETGGETEAFF,.,TRBJ1-1,.,TRBV28
TGCAGCGTGGGCGGCGGGAGGGGGAACACCGGGGAGCTGTTTTTT,CSVGGGRGNTGELFF,.,TRBJ2-2,TRBD2,TRBV29-1
TGTGCCAGTAGTATACAGGAAAGCTCCTACGAGCAGTACTTC,CASSIQESSYEQYF,few,TRBJ2-7,.,TRBV19
TGTGCCGCAAACCGAGGGGGAGGGACCAATCAGCCCCAGCATTTT,CAANRGGGTNQPQHF,.,TRBJ1-5,.,TRBV6-1
TGCAGCGCGAGGACTAGCGGGAATTTCGCCGGGGAGCTGTTTTTT,CSARTSGNFAGELFF,.,TRBJ2-2,TRBD2,TRBV29-1
TGTGCCAGCAGCCAAGAAATAGACATTCGGACAGGGATCTATGGCTACACCTTC,CASSQEIDIRTGIYGYTF,.,TRBJ1-2,TRBD1,TRBV14
TGTGCCAGCTCAGCGGGACAGGGCAATCAGCCCCAGCATTTT,CASSAGQGNQPQHF,.,TRBJ1-5,TRBD1,TRBV18
TGCAGCGTTGGGCTAGCGGGAGGGTGGCAAGATACGCAGTATTTT,CSVGLAGGWQDTQYF,once,TRBJ2-3,TRBD2,TRBV29-1
TGCAGCGTTGAAGGGGGCTGGGTTTCGAGCTCCTACAATGAGCAGTTCTTC,CSVEGGWVSSSYNEQFF,.,TRBJ2-1,.,TRBV29-1
TGCGCCAGCAGCTTTGACAGGAATATCTACACCTTC,CASSFDRNIYTF,.,TRBJ1-2,.,TRBV5-1
TGTGCCAGTAGCCCAGGGACTAGCGGTTCTACGCAGTATTTT,CASSPGTSGSTQYF,.,TRBJ2-3,TRBD2,TRBV19
TGTGCCAGCAGTTTACCGACAGCCGAAGCTTTCTTT,CASSLPTAEAFF,.,TRBJ1-1,.,TRBV28
TGTGCCAGCAGTTTAGAGACGGGGAGTGAGCAGTTCTTC,CASSLETGSEQFF,.,TRBJ2-1,.,TRBV28
TGTGCCAGCTCACCTCCGGGACAGGGGAATCAGCCCCAGCATTTT,CASSPPGQGNQPQHF,few,TRBJ1-5,TRBD1,TRBV18
TGCGCCAGCAGTGACGGAGCGGGAGGCCTCTCTGGGGCCAACGTCCTGACTTTC,CASSDGAGGLSGANVLTF,once,TRBJ2-6,TRBD2,TRBV10-1
TGTGCCAGCAGTTTCCTAGGACTAGCGGGAGAGTCACAAGATACGCAGTATTTT,CASSFLGLAGESQDTQYF,once,TRBJ2-3,TRBD2,TRBV27
TGTGCCAGCAGCGGGACAGGGGACTACGAGCAGTACTTC,CASSGTGDYEQYF,.,TRBJ2-7,TRBD1,TRBV27
TGCAGCGTTGAAGATGGGGCAGGGGGGAACATTCAGTACTTC,CSVEDGAGGNIQYF,.,TRBJ2-4,.,TRBV29-1
TGTGCCAGCAAGATCGAGTATGAGCAGTTCTTC,CASKIEYEQFF,.,TRBJ2-1,.,TRBV2
TGTGCCAGCAGTGAGGTATACAGGGCCAAGGACTATGGCTACACCTTC,CASSEVYRAKDYGYTF,.,TRBJ1-2,.,TRBV6-1
TGTGCCAGTAGGCCCTCAGAGGCTGCTGAAGCTTTCTTT,CASRPSEAAEAFF,.,TRBJ1-1,.,TRBV19
TGCGCCAGCAGCTTTCAAGCCGGGACAGTTAATGAAAAACTGTTTTTT,CASSFQAGTVNEKLFF,.,TRBJ1-4,TRBD1,TRBV5-1
TGTGCCTGGAGTGTATCCCCTCCCATCGACAGGGAGAGAAGAAACACCATATATTTT,CAWSVSPPIDRERRNTIYF,once,TRBJ1-3,TRBD1,TRBV30
TGTGCCAGCAGCTTAGAGCGGTCCCCGAGCTCCTACGAGCAGTACTTC,CASSLERSPSSYEQYF,once,TRBJ2-7,.,TRBV7-2